These T cell receptor beta chains were read from a single sample in a study of radiotherapy plus CTLA-4 blockade in lung cancer. Sequenced by immunoSEQ multiplex PCR; TCRdb stores in-frame clones only, minus some. The sample has some 66,000 clones; around 86% are singletons. Sequencing used peripheral blood, obtained from a patient treated with radiotherapy plus ipilimumab. The receptors shown here come from a human donor with non-small cell lung cancer who had a partial response to radiotherapy plus ipilimumab. CDR3s include the opening cysteine and the closing phenylalanine or tryptophan. Fields, in order: J gene, V gene, D gene, clone size, CDR3 DNA, CDR3 protein. A D gene is named only where the DNA matches it firmly. Size values are once, few and many counts, or a class for expanded clones, and some rows have none.

j_call: TRBJ2-2
v_call: TRBV9
d_call: TRBD2
clone_size: once
cdr3_nt: TGTGCCAGCAGCGGAGGGGGACTAGGAACCGCCGGGGAGCTGTTTTTT
cdr3_aa: CASSGGGLGTAGELFF

j_call: TRBJ2-3
v_call: TRBV27
d_call: TRBD2
clone_size: .
cdr3_nt: TGTGCCAGCAGTTTCGAGCGGGGGGCGAACGGAGATACGCAGTATTTT
cdr3_aa: CASSFERGANGDTQYF

j_call: TRBJ2-5
v_call: TRBV5-4
d_call: .
clone_size: .
cdr3_nt: TGTGCCAGCAGCTTGGCGGGGGTAGAGACCCAGTACTTC
cdr3_aa: CASSLAGVETQYF

j_call: TRBJ1-6
v_call: TRBV28
d_call: TRBD1
clone_size: .
cdr3_nt: TGTGCCAGCAATTCCACCCTTGGACAGGGGTCGAGTCGGTCACCCCTCCACTTT
cdr3_aa: CASNSTLGQGSSRSPLHF

j_call: TRBJ1-1
v_call: TRBV15
d_call: TRBD1
clone_size: .
cdr3_nt: TGTGCCACCAGCAGATCCGGGGACAGGGGGAACACTGAAGCTTTCTTT
cdr3_aa: CATSRSGDRGNTEAFF

j_call: TRBJ2-7
v_call: TRBV6-4
d_call: .
clone_size: .
cdr3_nt: TGTGCCAGCAGTCTACCCGGTAGCTCCTACGAGCAGTACTTC
cdr3_aa: CASSLPGSSYEQYF

j_call: TRBJ1-2
v_call: TRBV6-5
d_call: .
clone_size: .
cdr3_nt: TGTGCCAGCAGTTACTCGATCACAGGGATGGACGGCTACACCTTC
cdr3_aa: CASSYSITGMDGYTF

j_call: TRBJ2-7
v_call: TRBV2
d_call: TRBD2
clone_size: few
cdr3_nt: TGTGCCAGCAGTCGGACTAGCGGTTCCTACGAGCAGTACTTC
cdr3_aa: CASSRTSGSYEQYF

j_call: TRBJ1-3
v_call: TRBV5-4
d_call: TRBD1
clone_size: .
cdr3_nt: TGTGCCAGCAGCCAGGACCTGACAGGGACTGGAAACACCATATATTTT
cdr3_aa: CASSQDLTGTGNTIYF

j_call: TRBJ2-7
v_call: TRBV7-2
d_call: TRBD1
clone_size: .
cdr3_nt: TGTGCCAGCAGCCCCCAGACAGGGGACTACGAGCAGTACTTC
cdr3_aa: CASSPQTGDYEQYF

j_call: TRBJ2-7
v_call: TRBV5-4
d_call: .
clone_size: .
cdr3_nt: TGTGCCAGCAGCTCTCAGGGGAACGCCTACGAGCAGTACTTC
cdr3_aa: CASSSQGNAYEQYF

j_call: TRBJ1-1
v_call: TRBV5-1
d_call: .
clone_size: .
cdr3_nt: TGCGCCAGCAGCTTTGACGGGGTAGGAACTGAAGCTTTCTTT
cdr3_aa: CASSFDGVGTEAFF

j_call: TRBJ2-5
v_call: TRBV5-1
d_call: TRBD1
clone_size: .
cdr3_nt: TGCGCCAGCAGCCGCCGGGACAGGGGGCAAGAGACCCAGTACTTC
cdr3_aa: CASSRRDRGQETQYF

j_call: TRBJ1-5
v_call: TRBV5-1
d_call: TRBD1
clone_size: .
cdr3_nt: TGCGCCAGCAGCTTGGGACAGGGTGGGGATCAGCCCCAGCATTTT
cdr3_aa: CASSLGQGGDQPQHF

j_call: TRBJ2-7
v_call: TRBV9
d_call: .
clone_size: .
cdr3_nt: TGTGCCAGCAGCGTAGAAGGAGGGGGAGGGGGAGAGCAGTACTTC
cdr3_aa: CASSVEGGGGGEQYF

j_call: TRBJ1-2
v_call: TRBV5-1
d_call: TRBD1
clone_size: .
cdr3_nt: TGCGCCAGCAGCTTGGGACAGGGGAGAAGCTATGGCTACACCTTC
cdr3_aa: CASSLGQGRSYGYTF

j_call: TRBJ2-1
v_call: TRBV27
d_call: TRBD1
clone_size: .
cdr3_nt: TGTGCCAGCAGTCCTACAGGGGAGAGTGGCCGAAATGAGCAGTTCTTC
cdr3_aa: CASSPTGESGRNEQFF

j_call: TRBJ2-7
v_call: TRBV21-1
d_call: .
clone_size: .
cdr3_nt: TGTGCCAGCAGCAAAGAGAATGGGGCTCTGACCTACGAGCAGTACTTC
cdr3_aa: CASSKENGALTYEQYF

j_call: TRBJ1-1
v_call: TRBV28
d_call: .
clone_size: .
cdr3_nt: TGTGCCAGCAGTTTAGGCGGCAGCATGAACACTGAAGCTTTCTTT
cdr3_aa: CASSLGGSMNTEAFF

j_call: TRBJ1-5
v_call: TRBV28
d_call: .
clone_size: .
cdr3_nt: TGTGCCAGCAGTTCAATAACCCTAAGTTATAGCAATCAGCCCCAGCATTTT
cdr3_aa: CASSSITLSYSNQPQHF

j_call: TRBJ2-2
v_call: TRBV28
d_call: TRBD1
clone_size: .
cdr3_nt: TGTGCCAGCATTTCAGGGGGCGCGGCCGGGGAGCTGTTTTTT
cdr3_aa: CASISGGAAGELFF

j_call: TRBJ2-3
v_call: TRBV5-6
d_call: .
clone_size: .
cdr3_nt: TGTGCCAGCAGGAAATCGGGTCTGGGGCAGTATTTT
cdr3_aa: CASRKSGLGQYF

j_call: TRBJ2-7
v_call: TRBV19
d_call: TRBD2
clone_size: .
cdr3_nt: TGTGCCAGTAGCCGAGAGACTAGCGGGATGGGCAACGAGCAGTACTTC
cdr3_aa: CASSRETSGMGNEQYF

j_call: TRBJ2-5
v_call: TRBV10-3
d_call: .
clone_size: .
cdr3_nt: TGTGCCATCAGTGAACAGCCCAGAGAGACCCAGTACTTC
cdr3_aa: CAISEQPRETQYF

j_call: TRBJ1-2
v_call: TRBV6-1
d_call: .
clone_size: .
cdr3_nt: TGTGCCAGCAGTGAAGACAGGTCCTATGGCTACACCTTC
cdr3_aa: CASSEDRSYGYTF

j_call: TRBJ2-7
v_call: TRBV15
d_call: TRBD1
clone_size: .
cdr3_nt: TGTGCCACCAGCCGCGCCGGGACAGGGGCCTACGAGCAGTACTTC
cdr3_aa: CATSRAGTGAYEQYF

j_call: TRBJ2-7
v_call: TRBV6-5
d_call: TRBD1
clone_size: .
cdr3_nt: TGTGCCAGCAGCCGTCAGACAGGGACCTACGAGCAGTACTTC
cdr3_aa: CASSRQTGTYEQYF

j_call: TRBJ2-7
v_call: TRBV4-1
d_call: .
clone_size: few
cdr3_nt: TGCGCCAGCAGCCAACGTATCGTCGGGGTCTACGAGCAGTACTTC
cdr3_aa: CASSQRIVGVYEQYF

j_call: TRBJ1-1
v_call: TRBV28
d_call: TRBD1
clone_size: once
cdr3_nt: TGTGCCAGCAGTCCGCGGACAGGGGGCCTAGCTGAAGCTTTCTTT
cdr3_aa: CASSPRTGGLAEAFF

j_call: TRBJ2-1
v_call: TRBV6-8
d_call: .
clone_size: .
cdr3_nt: TGTGCCAGCAGTCAAGCTGTATCCTACAATGAGCAGTTCTTC
cdr3_aa: CASSQAVSYNEQFF

j_call: TRBJ2-5
v_call: TRBV9
d_call: TRBD1
clone_size: .
cdr3_nt: TGTGCCAGCAGTGTAACACCGGGACAGGTCCAGTACTTC
cdr3_aa: CASSVTPGQVQYF

j_call: TRBJ2-2
v_call: TRBV10-3
d_call: TRBD1
clone_size: .
cdr3_nt: TGTGCCATCACTTCGACAGGGGTATGGGAGCTGTTTTTT
cdr3_aa: CAITSTGVWELFF

j_call: TRBJ1-1
v_call: TRBV30
d_call: .
clone_size: few
cdr3_nt: TGTGCCTGGACCCCGGGAGGGGAAGCTTTCTTT
cdr3_aa: CAWTPGGEAFF

j_call: TRBJ2-3
v_call: TRBV7-3
d_call: TRBD1
clone_size: .
cdr3_nt: TGTGCCAGCAGCTTGTCATCCGGGACAGGGGGCGAAGATACGCAGTATTTT
cdr3_aa: CASSLSSGTGGEDTQYF

j_call: TRBJ2-7
v_call: TRBV25-1
d_call: .
clone_size: .
cdr3_nt: TGTGTCAGCTGCTGCACCGGGTACAGCGGCGAGCAGTACTTC
cdr3_aa: CVSCCTGYSGEQYF

j_call: TRBJ2-3
v_call: TRBV7-9
d_call: .
clone_size: .
cdr3_nt: TGTGCCAGCAGCTTAGCCACAGACACAGATACGCAGTATTTT
cdr3_aa: CASSLATDTDTQYF

j_call: TRBJ2-3
v_call: TRBV6-6
d_call: .
clone_size: .
cdr3_nt: TGTGCCAGCAGCCGTAGCGGAGATACGCAGTATTTT
cdr3_aa: CASSRSGDTQYF

j_call: TRBJ1-4
v_call: TRBV28
d_call: .
clone_size: .
cdr3_nt: TGTGCCAGCAGTTTTGTCGGGGGGGATGAAAAACTGTTTTTT
cdr3_aa: CASSFVGGDEKLFF

j_call: TRBJ2-4
v_call: TRBV5-1
d_call: TRBD2
clone_size: .
cdr3_nt: TGCGCCAGCAGTCCGGCTAGCGGGAGCGGGAACATTCAGTACTTC
cdr3_aa: CASSPASGSGNIQYF

j_call: TRBJ2-1
v_call: TRBV30
d_call: TRBD2
clone_size: .
cdr3_nt: TGTGCCTGGAGTGTAGGAGGACTAGCGGGATCTGAGCAGTTCTTC
cdr3_aa: CAWSVGGLAGSEQFF

j_call: TRBJ2-3
v_call: TRBV6-5
d_call: .
clone_size: few
cdr3_nt: TGTGCCAGCCGTTTTGGGGGCGGCACAGATACGCAGTATTTT
cdr3_aa: CASRFGGGTDTQYF

j_call: TRBJ1-2
v_call: TRBV18
d_call: .
clone_size: .
cdr3_nt: TGTGCCAGCTCAACGGACAGTAACTATGGCTACACCTTC
cdr3_aa: CASSTDSNYGYTF

j_call: TRBJ2-2
v_call: TRBV10-1
d_call: TRBD1
clone_size: .
cdr3_nt: TGCGCCAGCAAGCGGGACAGGGACACCGGGGAGCTGTTTTTT
cdr3_aa: CASKRDRDTGELFF

j_call: TRBJ2-3
v_call: TRBV7-9
d_call: TRBD2
clone_size: .
cdr3_nt: TGTGCCAGCAGCCTCGGACTAGCGGGGACAGATACGCAGTATTTT
cdr3_aa: CASSLGLAGTDTQYF

j_call: TRBJ2-2
v_call: TRBV18
d_call: .
clone_size: .
cdr3_nt: TGTGCCAGCTCACCCCCGGGACAAGGGGTTCTCGGGGAGCTGTTTTTT
cdr3_aa: CASSPPGQGVLGELFF

j_call: TRBJ1-3
v_call: TRBV5-5
d_call: .
clone_size: .
cdr3_nt: TGTGCCAGCAGCTTGGAGACATCCGGAAACACCATATATTTT
cdr3_aa: CASSLETSGNTIYF

j_call: TRBJ1-2
v_call: TRBV4-1
d_call: .
clone_size: few
cdr3_nt: TGCGCCAGCAGCCAAGAGCAGGGAAACTATGGCTACACCTTC
cdr3_aa: CASSQEQGNYGYTF

j_call: TRBJ2-7
v_call: TRBV21-1
d_call: .
clone_size: .
cdr3_nt: TGTGCCAGCAGCTGGTACAGGGGATGTTACGAGCAGTACTTC
cdr3_aa: CASSWYRGCYEQYF

j_call: TRBJ2-3
v_call: TRBV11-1
d_call: .
clone_size: .
cdr3_nt: TGTGCCAGCAGCTTCGGGGGTAGCACAGATACGCAGTATTTT
cdr3_aa: CASSFGGSTDTQYF

j_call: TRBJ2-5
v_call: TRBV2
d_call: TRBD2
clone_size: .
cdr3_nt: TGTGCCAGCAGCTGGACTAGCGGGAGAGAGGAGACCCAGTACTTC
cdr3_aa: CASSWTSGREETQYF

j_call: TRBJ2-7
v_call: TRBV10-2
d_call: TRBD2
clone_size: once
cdr3_nt: TGCGCCAGCAGTAGCGGGAGGGAGTACGAGCAGTGCTTC
cdr3_aa: CASSSGREYEQCF

j_call: TRBJ1-1
v_call: TRBV6-5
d_call: TRBD1
clone_size: .
cdr3_nt: TGTGCCAGCAGAAAAACCGGGACAGGGGTTGGAGCTTTCTTT
cdr3_aa: CASRKTGTGVGAFF

j_call: TRBJ1-1
v_call: TRBV4-1
d_call: .
clone_size: .
cdr3_nt: TGCGCCAGCAGCCAAGACCCGACAGCCACGGGGAACACTGAAGCTTTCTTT
cdr3_aa: CASSQDPTATGNTEAFF

j_call: TRBJ2-2
v_call: TRBV28
d_call: TRBD2
clone_size: .
cdr3_nt: TGTGCCAGCAGTTCCCCGGAGGGGACTAGCGTGAACACCGGGGAGCTGTTTTTT
cdr3_aa: CASSSPEGTSVNTGELFF